A selection of T cell receptor beta chains follows, all from one sample in a study of blood T cell repertoires in COVID-19. Using immunoSEQ multiplex PCR, the repertoire was profiled, and TCRdb retains in-frame clones only, with some absent. The repertoire holds about 26,000 clones, with around 92% as singletons. Sample: peripheral blood. Receptor source: a human donor in a cohort sampled during active COVID-19. CDR3s include the opening cysteine and the closing phenylalanine or tryptophan. The order of the fields is V gene, J gene, D gene, clone size, CDR3 DNA, CDR3 protein. D genes are given only for firm matches. Size tells how often a clone was seen (once, few, many) or the class of an expanded clone, and some rows leave it out.

v_call: TRBV27
j_call: TRBJ1-2
d_call: -
clone_size: -
cdr3_nt: TGTGCCAGCAAGGGGGATTATGGCTACACCTTC
cdr3_aa: CASKGDYGYTF

v_call: TRBV20-1
j_call: TRBJ2-3
d_call: TRBD2
clone_size: -
cdr3_nt: TGCAGTGCTAGTCGAGCGGGGGGATTCACAGATACGCAGTATTTT
cdr3_aa: CSASRAGGFTDTQYF

v_call: TRBV18
j_call: TRBJ2-5
d_call: -
clone_size: -
cdr3_nt: TGTGCCAGCTCACCCCCAGGGGCTGAGGGCTTCGGGGCGACCCAGTACTTC
cdr3_aa: CASSPPGAEGFGATQYF

v_call: TRBV7-8
j_call: TRBJ2-7
d_call: TRBD2
clone_size: -
cdr3_nt: TGTGCCAGCAGCTCAGTCGGACTAGCGGGAGGAAACGAGCAGTACTTC
cdr3_aa: CASSSVGLAGGNEQYF

v_call: TRBV11-3
j_call: TRBJ1-4
d_call: -
clone_size: -
cdr3_nt: TGTGCCAGCAGCTTAATCGGGCCAGGGGATACTAATGAAAAACTGTTTTTT
cdr3_aa: CASSLIGPGDTNEKLFF

v_call: TRBV6-6
j_call: TRBJ1-1
d_call: -
clone_size: -
cdr3_nt: TGTGCCAGCAGTTACGAGCGAGCTTTCTTT
cdr3_aa: CASSYERAFF

v_call: TRBV5-4
j_call: TRBJ1-1
d_call: TRBD1
clone_size: -
cdr3_nt: TGTGCCAGCAGCTTGGATGGGACAGGGGCTGAAGCTTTCTTT
cdr3_aa: CASSLDGTGAEAFF

v_call: TRBV5-1
j_call: TRBJ1-2
d_call: -
clone_size: -
cdr3_nt: TGCGCCAGCAGCTTGGAATCAGTTAACTATGGCTACACCTTC
cdr3_aa: CASSLESVNYGYTF

v_call: TRBV28
j_call: TRBJ1-1
d_call: TRBD1
clone_size: -
cdr3_nt: TGTGCCGGGAGACAGGGGGCGGGTTGGGGTGAAGCTTTCTTT
cdr3_aa: CAGRQGAGWGEAFF

v_call: TRBV28
j_call: TRBJ1-2
d_call: -
clone_size: once
cdr3_nt: TGTGCCAGCGTCTTCGGTCGAGGCTACACCTTC
cdr3_aa: CASVFGRGYTF

v_call: TRBV6-5
j_call: TRBJ2-7
d_call: -
clone_size: once
cdr3_nt: TGTGCCAGCAGTTTAAGGCTAGCGAATACCTACGAGCAGTACTTC
cdr3_aa: CASSLRLANTYEQYF

v_call: TRBV30
j_call: TRBJ2-3
d_call: -
clone_size: -
cdr3_nt: TGTGCCTGGAAGAAAAGAGGGACTAGCACAGATACGCAGTATTTT
cdr3_aa: CAWKKRGTSTDTQYF

v_call: TRBV7-2
j_call: TRBJ1-5
d_call: TRBD1
clone_size: -
cdr3_nt: TGTGCCAGCAGCTTAGTGCGAGGGGGCCGAGGGCCCCAGCATTTT
cdr3_aa: CASSLVRGGRGPQHF

v_call: TRBV5-1
j_call: TRBJ2-5
d_call: TRBD2
clone_size: -
cdr3_nt: TGCGCCAGCAGCTTGGGGACTAGCGGGGCCCAAGAGACCCAGTACTTC
cdr3_aa: CASSLGTSGAQETQYF

v_call: TRBV5-5
j_call: TRBJ2-5
d_call: -
clone_size: -
cdr3_nt: TGTGCCAGCAGCTTGTCGACAGCTCAAGAGACCCAGTACTTC
cdr3_aa: CASSLSTAQETQYF

v_call: TRBV6-6
j_call: TRBJ2-3
d_call: -
clone_size: -
cdr3_nt: TGTGCCAGCAGTTACCCGCAAGAGTCGGCAGATACGCAGTATTTT
cdr3_aa: CASSYPQESADTQYF

v_call: TRBV7-9
j_call: TRBJ2-5
d_call: -
clone_size: -
cdr3_nt: TGTGCCAGCAGCTTAAGGCCAGGGTTGATACAAGAGACCCAGTACTTC
cdr3_aa: CASSLRPGLIQETQYF

v_call: TRBV5-8
j_call: TRBJ2-5
d_call: TRBD2
clone_size: -
cdr3_nt: TGTGCCAGCACGGGAGGCGGACACCAAGAGACCCAGTACTTC
cdr3_aa: CASTGGGHQETQYF

v_call: TRBV7-3
j_call: TRBJ2-5
d_call: TRBD2
clone_size: -
cdr3_nt: TGTGCCAGCAGCCCGACTTTTAGCGGGGTTAGAGAGACCCAGTACTTC
cdr3_aa: CASSPTFSGVRETQYF

v_call: TRBV30
j_call: TRBJ1-4
d_call: -
clone_size: -
cdr3_nt: TGTGCCTGGAGTGTAAAACATATGTCTAATGAAAAACTGTTTTTT
cdr3_aa: CAWSVKHMSNEKLFF

v_call: TRBV7-6
j_call: TRBJ2-2
d_call: -
clone_size: -
cdr3_nt: TGTGCCAGCAGCTTGTGGGGGGTTGCAAACACCGGGGAGCTGTTTTTT
cdr3_aa: CASSLWGVANTGELFF

v_call: TRBV6-5
j_call: TRBJ2-7
d_call: TRBD2
clone_size: once
cdr3_nt: TGTGCCAGCCAGGCTAGCGGGGCCTACGAGCAGTACTTC
cdr3_aa: CASQASGAYEQYF

v_call: TRBV7-7
j_call: TRBJ2-2
d_call: TRBD1
clone_size: -
cdr3_nt: TGTGCCAGCAGCACCGGGACAGGGACCGACGGGGAGCTGTTTTTT
cdr3_aa: CASSTGTGTDGELFF

v_call: TRBV7-9
j_call: TRBJ1-1
d_call: TRBD1
clone_size: -
cdr3_nt: TGTGCCAGCAGCTACCCGGGACAGGGGACTGAAGCTTTCTTT
cdr3_aa: CASSYPGQGTEAFF

v_call: TRBV6-5
j_call: TRBJ1-4
d_call: TRBD1
clone_size: once
cdr3_nt: TGTGCCAGCAGTCCAGGGACAGTTAATGAAAAACTGTTTTTT
cdr3_aa: CASSPGTVNEKLFF

v_call: TRBV7-3
j_call: TRBJ2-7
d_call: -
clone_size: -
cdr3_nt: TGTGCCAGCAGCTTGGGAACGGGAACTTACGAGCAGTACTTC
cdr3_aa: CASSLGTGTYEQYF

v_call: TRBV7-6
j_call: TRBJ2-7
d_call: -
clone_size: -
cdr3_nt: TGTGCCAGCAGCCCCGCGGGTAGCGCCGGCACAGGGGAGCAGTACTTC
cdr3_aa: CASSPAGSAGTGEQYF

v_call: TRBV3-1/TRBV3-2
j_call: TRBJ1-1
d_call: TRBD1
clone_size: once
cdr3_nt: TGTGCCAGCAGCCACTTACAGGGGAGCTCCGAAGCTTTCTTT
cdr3_aa: CASSHLQGSSEAFF

v_call: TRBV7-9
j_call: TRBJ2-1
d_call: -
clone_size: -
cdr3_nt: TGTGCCAGCAGCTTCCAGGTCGGGACTTCCTCGAACAATGAGCAGTTCTTC
cdr3_aa: CASSFQVGTSSNNEQFF

v_call: TRBV12-3/TRBV12-4
j_call: TRBJ1-1
d_call: -
clone_size: -
cdr3_nt: TGTGCCAGCAGTTTGGGGCCGAACACTGAAGCTTTCTTT
cdr3_aa: CASSLGPNTEAFF

v_call: TRBV6-1
j_call: TRBJ1-1
d_call: -
clone_size: -
cdr3_nt: TGTGCCAGCAGTGAGTACAGGGTGAACACTGAAGCTTTCTTT
cdr3_aa: CASSEYRVNTEAFF

v_call: TRBV11-3
j_call: TRBJ1-1
d_call: -
clone_size: -
cdr3_nt: TGTGCCAGCAGCTTTAGATTAACGAACACTGAAGCTTTCTTT
cdr3_aa: CASSFRLTNTEAFF

v_call: TRBV18
j_call: TRBJ2-3
d_call: TRBD1
clone_size: once
cdr3_nt: TGTGCCAGCTCACCCTGGACAGGAGCTAGCACAGATACGCAGTATTTT
cdr3_aa: CASSPWTGASTDTQYF

v_call: TRBV4-1
j_call: TRBJ2-7
d_call: TRBD1
clone_size: -
cdr3_nt: TGCGCCAGCAGCCAGGGACAGAACTACGAGCAGTACTTC
cdr3_aa: CASSQGQNYEQYF

v_call: TRBV7-6
j_call: TRBJ1-3
d_call: TRBD1
clone_size: -
cdr3_nt: TGTGCCAGCAGCTCGAGGACAGGGGATGGAGGAAACACCATATATTTT
cdr3_aa: CASSSRTGDGGNTIYF

v_call: TRBV6-6
j_call: TRBJ2-5
d_call: TRBD1
clone_size: once
cdr3_nt: TGTGCCAGCAGCCAGGGACAGGTGGACAAGACCCAGTACTTC
cdr3_aa: CASSQGQVDKTQYF

v_call: TRBV5-4
j_call: TRBJ2-3
d_call: -
clone_size: -
cdr3_nt: TGTGCCAGCAGCTCCTACGATACGCAGTATTTT
cdr3_aa: CASSSYDTQYF

v_call: TRBV7-3
j_call: TRBJ1-5
d_call: -
clone_size: -
cdr3_nt: TGTGCCAGCAGCTTAGGGCCCGGGGGGAATCAGCCCCAGCATTTT
cdr3_aa: CASSLGPGGNQPQHF

v_call: TRBV28
j_call: TRBJ2-7
d_call: TRBD1
clone_size: -
cdr3_nt: TGTGCCAGCAGCGTTCCTGGGACAGGTTCCTACGAGCAGTACTTC
cdr3_aa: CASSVPGTGSYEQYF

v_call: TRBV4-2
j_call: TRBJ2-4
d_call: -
clone_size: -
cdr3_nt: TGTGCCAGCAGCCAAGAAGAGCTAGCCAAAAACATTCAGTACTTC
cdr3_aa: CASSQEELAKNIQYF

v_call: TRBV19
j_call: TRBJ2-1
d_call: -
clone_size: -
cdr3_nt: TGTGCCAGTAGACTCACCGGGACTCGCAATGAGCAGTTCTTC
cdr3_aa: CASRLTGTRNEQFF

v_call: TRBV12-3/TRBV12-4
j_call: TRBJ1-2
d_call: -
clone_size: -
cdr3_nt: TGTGCCAGCAGCCCGGGAGGAAATGGCTACACCTTC
cdr3_aa: CASSPGGNGYTF

v_call: TRBV27
j_call: TRBJ2-1
d_call: TRBD2
clone_size: -
cdr3_nt: TGTGCCAGCAGTTACCAGCGGTTTCAACTAGCGGGAGGGGATGAGCAGTTCTTC
cdr3_aa: CASSYQRFQLAGGDEQFF

v_call: TRBV11-2
j_call: TRBJ2-5
d_call: TRBD2
clone_size: -
cdr3_nt: TGTGCCAGCAGCGTAACGGGACTAGCGGGGGGCCAAGAGACCCAGTACTTC
cdr3_aa: CASSVTGLAGGQETQYF

v_call: TRBV6-6
j_call: TRBJ2-3
d_call: -
clone_size: -
cdr3_nt: TGTGCCAGCAGTTCAAACAGGGAAAACACAGATACGCAGTATTTT
cdr3_aa: CASSSNRENTDTQYF

v_call: TRBV24-1
j_call: TRBJ2-7
d_call: -
clone_size: -
cdr3_nt: TGTGCCACCAGTGACCCTGGACAGAGCTACGAGCAGTACTTC
cdr3_aa: CATSDPGQSYEQYF

v_call: TRBV6-1
j_call: TRBJ1-2
d_call: TRBD1
clone_size: -
cdr3_nt: TGTGCCAGCAGTGACGGACAGGGATTGTGGGGCCTCTATGGCTACACCTTC
cdr3_aa: CASSDGQGLWGLYGYTF

v_call: TRBV11-3
j_call: TRBJ2-5
d_call: -
clone_size: -
cdr3_nt: TGTGCCAGCAGCTTAGATCGGCCCACCAGGGGAGAGACCCAGTACTTC
cdr3_aa: CASSLDRPTRGETQYF

v_call: TRBV3-1/TRBV3-2
j_call: TRBJ2-1
d_call: TRBD2
clone_size: -
cdr3_nt: TGTGCCAGCACCAGGACTAGCGGGAGTAACGAGCAGTTCTTC
cdr3_aa: CASTRTSGSNEQFF

v_call: TRBV7-2
j_call: TRBJ1-5
d_call: TRBD1
clone_size: -
cdr3_nt: TGTGCCAGCAGCTGGAGACAGGGCCTTGATCAGCCCCAGCATTTT
cdr3_aa: CASSWRQGLDQPQHF

v_call: TRBV5-6
j_call: TRBJ2-5
d_call: TRBD1
clone_size: once
cdr3_nt: TGTGCCAGCAGCTTGGTTTCAGGGGGCCAAGAGACCCAGTACTTC
cdr3_aa: CASSLVSGGQETQYF

v_call: TRBV5-4
j_call: TRBJ2-7
d_call: -
clone_size: -
cdr3_nt: TGTGCCAGCAGCTTGGGAGCAAAACAGGACTTC
cdr3_aa: CASSLGAKQDF

v_call: TRBV30
j_call: TRBJ2-1
d_call: TRBD1
clone_size: -
cdr3_nt: TGTGCCTGGAGATGGCCTGGGACAGGGTCTAATGAGCAGTTCTTC
cdr3_aa: CAWRWPGTGSNEQFF

v_call: TRBV10-2
j_call: TRBJ1-4
d_call: TRBD1
clone_size: -
cdr3_nt: TGCGCCAGCAGTGCCGGGACAGGGGAAAAACTGTTTTTT
cdr3_aa: CASSAGTGEKLFF

v_call: TRBV4-2
j_call: TRBJ2-5
d_call: TRBD2
clone_size: -
cdr3_nt: TGTGCCAGCAGCCAAGGGACTAGCGGGCAAGAGACCCAGTACTTC
cdr3_aa: CASSQGTSGQETQYF

v_call: TRBV7-9
j_call: TRBJ1-4
d_call: -
clone_size: -
cdr3_nt: TGTGCCAGCAGCTTAGTAGCAGGGGCCGTTAATGAAAAACTGTTTTTT
cdr3_aa: CASSLVAGAVNEKLFF

v_call: TRBV6-5
j_call: TRBJ2-7
d_call: -
clone_size: -
cdr3_nt: TGTGCCAGCAGTTATGCGGTCCCCTCTCTATCCGAGCAGTACTTC
cdr3_aa: CASSYAVPSLSEQYF

v_call: TRBV6-5
j_call: TRBJ1-5
d_call: -
clone_size: -
cdr3_nt: TGTGCCAGCAGCGGGGGGATCGGGCAGCCCCAGCATTTT
cdr3_aa: CASSGGIGQPQHF

v_call: TRBV7-2
j_call: TRBJ2-7
d_call: -
clone_size: -
cdr3_nt: TGTGCCAGCAGCTTAGGACTATCCTCCTACGAGCAGTACTTC
cdr3_aa: CASSLGLSSYEQYF

v_call: TRBV20-1
j_call: TRBJ2-1
d_call: -
clone_size: -
cdr3_nt: TGCAGTGCCACAGAATACAATGAGCAGTTCTTC
cdr3_aa: CSATEYNEQFF